The 5 T cell receptor beta chains below all came from one sample that was sequenced in a study of blood T cell repertoires in COVID-19. Sequenced by immunoSEQ multiplex PCR; TCRdb stores in-frame clones only, minus some. Among approximately 170,000 clones listed, around four fifths were seen once. Sequenced material: peripheral blood. These receptors all come from a man aged 35-49 years who had recovered from COVID-19.

The chain combines TRBV6-6 with TRBJ2-5, with D maybe TRBD2 (6 bases). V shed 3 bases and J shed 5 bases, with 16 bases lying between them. The CDR3 has 15 amino acids. The germline V gene encodes CDR1 MNHNY and CDR2 SVGAGI (reference sequence). CDR3 coding DNA: TGTGCCAGCAGTTATTCCCGGGGTGGAGGGGAGACCCAGTACTTC. This encodes CASSYSRGGGETQYF.

This clone was counted a few times. The chain uses TRBV13 and TRBJ2-2; the D is unclear. From germline, CDR1 is PRHDT and CDR2 FYEKMQ (reference sequence). Trimming left V 3 bases short and J 6 bases short, with 11 bases between. The CDR3 is 14 residues long. CDR3 DNA sequence: TGTGCCAGCAGCTTCGGCGGCGGCGCCGGGGAGCTGTTTTTT. It specifies CASSFGGGAGELFF.

This clone was detected only a few times. J is TRBJ2-6 and V is TRBV12-3 or TRBV12-4, with D possibly TRBD2 on 6 matching bases. V gave up 5 bases and J gave up 12 bases, with 11 bases separating them. The CDR3 has 12 residues. The CDR3 nucleotides are TGTGCCAGCAGTCGGGGACTGAGCGTCCTGACTTTC. It codes for CASSRGLSVLTF.

The chain is built from TRBV29-1 and TRBJ2-5, with TRBD2 identical over 11 bases. J lost 5 bases, V lost 5 bases, and 13 bases had no gene match. This CDR3 is built from 16 residues. CDR1 is SQVTM and CDR2 is ANQGSEA in the germline V gene. CDR3 sequence: CSVTPPQLAGVETQYF. CDR3 coding DNA: TGCAGCGTTACCCCCCCCCAACTAGCGGGAGTTGAGACCCAGTACTTC.

This sequence joins TRBV5-1 and TRBJ2-2, with D unresolved. The CDR3 consists of 13 residues. CDR1 and CDR2 from the germline V gene are SGHRS and YFSETQ. The V gene lost 4 bases and the J gene lost 2 bases, with 6 bases spanning the gap. This CDR3 reads CASSPSNTGELFF. The CDR3 DNA is TGCGCCAGCAGCCCGAGCAACACCGGGGAGCTGTTTTTT.